This T cell receptor beta chain is drawn from a study of human T cells and chemical hapten exposure. Specified time point: healthy volunteer bleed at 6 weeks. Before extraction, the whole blood was not fractionated, and total RNA was taken from it. The CDR3 runs 14 residues. Germline V gene data show CDR1 as MDHEN and CDR2 as SYDVKM. Trimming cost V 4 bases and J 0 bases, with 7 bases left between them. TCRdb recomputed calls from the RACE reads with MiXCR, one row per CDR3 protein. Of about 65,000 distinct CDR3 sequences in the sample, approximately 6.2% are singletons; the top ten hold 3% to 4%. V and J are TRBV28 and TRBJ1-3; no definite D call. This TCR came from a female donor in good health. Some clones in this sample may be carry-over from other donors' samples. The sample consisted of whole blood. CDR3 protein: CASSSTISGNTIYF. Here the CDR3 DNA reads TGTGCCAGCAGTTCGACTATCTCTGGAAACACCATATATTTT.